The clone carrying this T cell receptor beta chain was seen ten or more times. Its antigen is unknown. Presence of unique molecular identifiers characterized the TCR beta cDNA libraries. MiXCR, applied by TCRdb to the PCR reads, yields one record per CDR3 protein. In the table there are about 200,000 distinct CDR3 sequences, roughly 30% of which are singletons. The CDR3 runs to 16 residues. V gave up 2 bases and J gave up 6 bases; unmatched junction bases: 6. Germline-derived CDR1 and CDR2 are SSHAT and FNYEAQ (reference sequence). This sample is part of a study of post-analysis software for immune sequencing data. At the level of the study: Relapsing-remitting, secondary progressive and progressive-relapsing multiple sclerosis were all included among the disease courses. General study findings and limits: F measure grouped same-batch samples tightly together. TRBV5-6, TRBV5-1 and TRBV20-1 were among roughly five TRBV segments more frequent in patients than controls. Significantly decreased normalized Chao1 diversity was recorded for multiple sclerosis patients relative to controls.

Sequenced input: blood. This TCR came from a girl between 2 and 17 years old with multiple sclerosis. The gene calls are TRBV7-7 and TRBJ2-3; 12 bases agree with TRBD2. The CDR3 here is CASSLLAGGNLDTQYF. The CDR3 DNA follows: TGTGCCAGCAGCTTACTAGCGGGAGGGAATCTGGATACGCAGTATTTT.